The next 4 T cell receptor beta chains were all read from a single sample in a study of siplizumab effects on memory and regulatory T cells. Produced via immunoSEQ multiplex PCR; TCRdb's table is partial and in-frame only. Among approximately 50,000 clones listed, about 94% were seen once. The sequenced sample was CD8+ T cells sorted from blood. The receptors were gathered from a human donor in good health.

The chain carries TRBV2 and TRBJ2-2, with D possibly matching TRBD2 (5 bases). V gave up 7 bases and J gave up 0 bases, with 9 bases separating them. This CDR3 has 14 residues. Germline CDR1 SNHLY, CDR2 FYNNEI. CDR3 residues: CASKRASNTGELFF. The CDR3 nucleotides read TGTGCCAGCAAGAGGGCTTCGAACACCGGGGAGCTGTTTTTT. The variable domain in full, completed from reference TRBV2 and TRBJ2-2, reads EPEVTQTPSHQVTQMGQEVILRCVPISNHLYFYWYRQILGQKVEFLVSFYNNEISEKSEIFDDQFSVERPDGSNFTLKIRSTKLEDSAMYFCASKRASNTGELFFGEGSRLTVL.

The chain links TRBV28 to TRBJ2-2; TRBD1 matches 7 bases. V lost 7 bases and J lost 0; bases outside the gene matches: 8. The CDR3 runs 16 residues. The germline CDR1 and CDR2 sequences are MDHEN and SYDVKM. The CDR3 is CASIGRTGANTGELFF. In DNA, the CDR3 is TGTGCCAGCATTGGACGGACAGGCGCGAACACCGGGGAGCTGTTTTTT.

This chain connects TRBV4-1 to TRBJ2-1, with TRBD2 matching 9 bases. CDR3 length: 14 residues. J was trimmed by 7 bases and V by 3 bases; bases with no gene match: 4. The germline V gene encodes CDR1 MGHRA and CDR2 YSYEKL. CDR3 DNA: TGCGCCAGCAGCCATAGCGGGGGACTTAATGAGCAGTTCTTC. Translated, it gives CASSHSGGLNEQFF.

CDR3 amino acids: CASSQSEGRAYNEQFF. As DNA, the CDR3 is TGCGCCAGCAGCCAGTCTGAGGGGAGGGCCTACAATGAGCAGTTCTTC. The rearrangement uses TRBV4-1 and TRBJ2-1, with 7 bases identical to TRBD2. The CDR3 contains 16 residues. CDR1 and CDR2 (germline): MGHRA, YSYEKL. The V gene end was trimmed by 3 bases and the J gene end by 2 bases; junction bases not matched to a gene: 7.